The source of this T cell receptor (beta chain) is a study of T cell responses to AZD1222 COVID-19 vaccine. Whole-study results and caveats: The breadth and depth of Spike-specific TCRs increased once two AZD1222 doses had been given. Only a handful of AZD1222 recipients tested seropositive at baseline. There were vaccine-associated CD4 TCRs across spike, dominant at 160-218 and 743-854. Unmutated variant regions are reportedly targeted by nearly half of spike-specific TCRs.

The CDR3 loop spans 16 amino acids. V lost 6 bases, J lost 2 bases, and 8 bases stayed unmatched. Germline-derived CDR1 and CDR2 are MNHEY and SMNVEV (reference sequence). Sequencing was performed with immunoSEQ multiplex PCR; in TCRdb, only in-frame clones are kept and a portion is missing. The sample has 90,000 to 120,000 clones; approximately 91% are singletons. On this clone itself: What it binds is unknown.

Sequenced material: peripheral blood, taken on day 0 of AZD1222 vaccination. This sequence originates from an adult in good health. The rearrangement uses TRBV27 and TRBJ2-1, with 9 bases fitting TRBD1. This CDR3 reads CASSLKGTGTYNEQFF. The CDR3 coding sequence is TGTGCCAGCAGCCTCAAGGGGACAGGGACCTACAATGAGCAGTTCTTC.